This TCR beta chain stems from a study of early T cells in non-severe SARS-CoV-2 infection. Study summary: Chains were unpaired, as sequencing was done on bulk RNA from unsorted whole blood.

General study results and limits: A preference for anti-spike CD8 responses marked VDJdb matching, which missed private and CD4 specificities.

TCRdb redid the calling of the 5' RACE reads with MiXCR, one entry per CDR3 protein. The table records over 30,000 distinct CDR3 sequences, about 4.5% of them present only once. The sample holds a few counts of this clonotype. Its specificity is not known. V shed 4 bases and J shed 7 bases, with 5 bases lying between them. This CDR3 has 10 residues. CDR1 is SNHLY, CDR2 FYNNEI, per germline. The sequenced material came from whole blood. The TCR was taken from an adult who was a healthcare worker with PCR-confirmed SARS-CoV-2 infection or an uninfected control (not recorded which). The genes are TRBV2 and TRBJ2-7; tentatively, D is TRBD1 (5 bases). The CDR3 DNA sequence: TGTGCCAGCAGTGGACAGGAGCAGTACTTC. As protein: CASSGQEQYF. Supplemented by reference TRBV2 and TRBJ2-7, the full variable domain reads EPEVTQTPSHQVTQMGQEVILRCVPISNHLYFYWYRQILGQKVEFLVSFYNNEISEKSEIFDDQFSVERPDGSNFTLKIRSTKLEDSAMYFCASSGQEQYFGPGTRLTVT.